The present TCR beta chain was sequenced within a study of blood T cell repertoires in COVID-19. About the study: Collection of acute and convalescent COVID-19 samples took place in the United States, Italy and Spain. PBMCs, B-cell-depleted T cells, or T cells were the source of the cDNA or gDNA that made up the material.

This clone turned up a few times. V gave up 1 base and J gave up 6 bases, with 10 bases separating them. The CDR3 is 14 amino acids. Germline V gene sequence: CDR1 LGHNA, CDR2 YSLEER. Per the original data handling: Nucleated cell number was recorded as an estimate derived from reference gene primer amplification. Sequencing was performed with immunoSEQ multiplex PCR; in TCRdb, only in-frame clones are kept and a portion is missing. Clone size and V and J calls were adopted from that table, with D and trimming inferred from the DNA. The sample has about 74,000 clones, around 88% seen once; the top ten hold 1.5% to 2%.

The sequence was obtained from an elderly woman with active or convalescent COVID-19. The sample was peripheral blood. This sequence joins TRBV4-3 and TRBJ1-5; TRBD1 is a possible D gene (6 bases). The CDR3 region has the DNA TGCGCCAGCAGCCAAGCCCCAGGGGTTCAGCCCCAGCATTTT. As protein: CASSQAPGVQPQHF.